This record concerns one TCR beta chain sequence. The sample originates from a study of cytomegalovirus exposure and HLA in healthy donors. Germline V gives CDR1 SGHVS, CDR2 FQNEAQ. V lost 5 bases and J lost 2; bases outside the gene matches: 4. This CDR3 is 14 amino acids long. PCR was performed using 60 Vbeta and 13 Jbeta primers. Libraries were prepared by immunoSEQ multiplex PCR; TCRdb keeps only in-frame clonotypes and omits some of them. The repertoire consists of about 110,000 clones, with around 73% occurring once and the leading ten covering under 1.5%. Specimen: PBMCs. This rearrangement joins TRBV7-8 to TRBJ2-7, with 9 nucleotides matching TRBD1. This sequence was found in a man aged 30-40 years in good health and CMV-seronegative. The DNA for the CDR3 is TGTGCCAGCAGCCAGGGACAGGGTGCCTACGAGCAGTACTTC. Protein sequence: CASSQGQGAYEQYF.